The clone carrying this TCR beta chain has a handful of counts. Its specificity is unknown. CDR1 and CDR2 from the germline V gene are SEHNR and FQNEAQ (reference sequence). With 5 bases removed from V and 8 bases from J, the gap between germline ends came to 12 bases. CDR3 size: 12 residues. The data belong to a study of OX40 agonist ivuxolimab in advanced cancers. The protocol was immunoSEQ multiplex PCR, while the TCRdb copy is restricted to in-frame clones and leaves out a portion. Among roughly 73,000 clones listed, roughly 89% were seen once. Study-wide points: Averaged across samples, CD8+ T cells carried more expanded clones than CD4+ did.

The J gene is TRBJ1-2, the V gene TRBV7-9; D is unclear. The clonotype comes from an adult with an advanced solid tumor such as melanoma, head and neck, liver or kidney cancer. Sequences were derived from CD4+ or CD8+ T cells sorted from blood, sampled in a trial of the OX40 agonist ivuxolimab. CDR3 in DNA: TGTGCCAGCAGCCAGTCCCTGGGGGGCTACACCTTC. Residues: CASSQSLGGYTF.